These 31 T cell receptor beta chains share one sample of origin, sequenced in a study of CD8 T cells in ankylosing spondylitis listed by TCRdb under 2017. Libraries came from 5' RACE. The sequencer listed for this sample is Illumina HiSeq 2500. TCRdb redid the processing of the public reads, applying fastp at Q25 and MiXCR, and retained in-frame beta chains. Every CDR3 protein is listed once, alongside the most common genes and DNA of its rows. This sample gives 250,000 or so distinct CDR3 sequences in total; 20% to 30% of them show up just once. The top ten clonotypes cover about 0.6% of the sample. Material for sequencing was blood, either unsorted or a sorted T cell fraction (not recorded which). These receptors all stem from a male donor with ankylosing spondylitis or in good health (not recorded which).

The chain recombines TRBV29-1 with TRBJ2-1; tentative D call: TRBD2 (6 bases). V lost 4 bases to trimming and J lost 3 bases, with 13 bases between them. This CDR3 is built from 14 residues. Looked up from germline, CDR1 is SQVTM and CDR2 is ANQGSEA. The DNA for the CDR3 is TGCAGCGTTGGGGTTAGCGGTAGCTACAATGAGCAGTTCTTC. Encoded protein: CSVGVSGSYNEQFF.

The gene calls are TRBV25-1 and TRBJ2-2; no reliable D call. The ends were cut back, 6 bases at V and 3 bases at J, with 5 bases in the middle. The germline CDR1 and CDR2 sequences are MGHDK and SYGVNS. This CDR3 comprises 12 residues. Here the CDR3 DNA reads TGTGCCAGCAGGGCGTACACCGGGGAGCTGTTTTTT. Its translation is CASRAYTGELFF.

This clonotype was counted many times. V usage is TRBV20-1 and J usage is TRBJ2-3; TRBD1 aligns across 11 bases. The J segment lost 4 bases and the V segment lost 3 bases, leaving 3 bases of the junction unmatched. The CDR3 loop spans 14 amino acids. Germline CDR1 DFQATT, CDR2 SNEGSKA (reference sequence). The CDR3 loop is CSASRTGGADTQYF. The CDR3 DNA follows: TGCAGTGCTAGTCGGACAGGGGGCGCAGATACGCAGTATTTT.

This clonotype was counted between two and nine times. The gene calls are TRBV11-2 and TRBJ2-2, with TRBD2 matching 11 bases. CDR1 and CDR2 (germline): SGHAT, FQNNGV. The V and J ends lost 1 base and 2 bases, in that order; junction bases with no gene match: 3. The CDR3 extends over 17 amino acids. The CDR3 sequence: CASSLGLAGPNTGELFF. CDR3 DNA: TGTGCCAGCAGCTTAGGACTAGCGGGGCCTAACACCGGGGAGCTGTTTTTT.

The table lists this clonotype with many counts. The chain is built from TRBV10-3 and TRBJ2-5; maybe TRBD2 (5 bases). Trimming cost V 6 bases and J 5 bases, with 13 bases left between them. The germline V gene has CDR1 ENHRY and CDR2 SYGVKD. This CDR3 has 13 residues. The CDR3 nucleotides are TGTGCCATCAGCGAACAGAGGGTGGAGACCCAGTACTTC. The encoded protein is CAISEQRVETQYF.

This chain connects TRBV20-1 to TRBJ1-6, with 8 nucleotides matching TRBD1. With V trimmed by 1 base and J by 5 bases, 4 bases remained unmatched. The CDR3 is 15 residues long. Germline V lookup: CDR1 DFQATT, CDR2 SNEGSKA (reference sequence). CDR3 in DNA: TGCAGTGCTAGAGGACAGGGGAGTAATAATTCACCCCTCCACTTT. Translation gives CSARGQGSNNSPLHF.

The CDR3 loop reads CASSYSIRNTEAFF. CDR3 sequence (DNA): TGTGCCAGCAGTTACTCGATAAGGAACACTGAAGCTTTCTTT. V usage is TRBV6-5 and J usage is TRBJ1-1, with unresolved D. The CDR3 is made up of 14 amino acids. Germline loops: CDR1 MNHEY, CDR2 SVGAGI. Trimming removed 0 bases at V and 1 base at J, with 6 bases between.

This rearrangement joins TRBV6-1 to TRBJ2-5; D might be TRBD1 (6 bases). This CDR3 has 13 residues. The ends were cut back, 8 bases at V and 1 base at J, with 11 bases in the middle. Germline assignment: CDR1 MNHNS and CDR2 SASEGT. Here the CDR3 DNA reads TGTGCCAGCCGGACAGTCTTCCAAGAGACCCAGTACTTC. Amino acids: CASRTVFQETQYF.

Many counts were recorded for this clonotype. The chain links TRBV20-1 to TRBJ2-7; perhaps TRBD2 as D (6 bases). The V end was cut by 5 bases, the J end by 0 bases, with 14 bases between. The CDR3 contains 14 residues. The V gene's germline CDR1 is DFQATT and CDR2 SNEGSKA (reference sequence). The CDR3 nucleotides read TGCAGTGCTCCACGGAGGGGCTACTCCTACGAGCAGTACTTC. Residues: CSAPRRGYSYEQYF.

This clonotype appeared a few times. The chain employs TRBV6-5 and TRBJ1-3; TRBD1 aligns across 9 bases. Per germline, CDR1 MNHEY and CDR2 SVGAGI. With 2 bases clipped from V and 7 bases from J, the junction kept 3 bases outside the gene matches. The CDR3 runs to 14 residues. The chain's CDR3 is CASSYGTGTNTIYF. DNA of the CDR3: TGTGCCAGCAGTTACGGGACAGGGACTAACACCATATATTTT.

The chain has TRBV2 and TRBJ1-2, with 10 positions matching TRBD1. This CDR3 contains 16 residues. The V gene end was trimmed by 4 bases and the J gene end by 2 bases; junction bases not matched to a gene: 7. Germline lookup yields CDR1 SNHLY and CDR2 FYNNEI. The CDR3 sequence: CASSGTGGQPNYGYTF. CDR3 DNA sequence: TGTGCCAGCAGTGGGACAGGGGGTCAGCCCAACTATGGCTACACCTTC.

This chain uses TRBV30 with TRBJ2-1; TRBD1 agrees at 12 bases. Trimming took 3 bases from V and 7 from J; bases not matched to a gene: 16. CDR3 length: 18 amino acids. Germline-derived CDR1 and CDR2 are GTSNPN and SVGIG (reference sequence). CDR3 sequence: CAWSPGTGGAKVWNEQFF. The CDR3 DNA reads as TGTGCCTGGAGCCCCGGGACAGGGGGCGCGAAGGTTTGGAATGAGCAGTTCTTC. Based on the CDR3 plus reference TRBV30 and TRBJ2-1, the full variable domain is SQTIHQWPATLVQPVGSPLSLECTVEGTSNPNLYWYRQAAGRGLQLLFYSVGIGQISSEVPQNLSASRPQDRQFILSSKKLLLSDSGFYLCAWSPGTGGAKVWNEQFFGPGTRLTVL.

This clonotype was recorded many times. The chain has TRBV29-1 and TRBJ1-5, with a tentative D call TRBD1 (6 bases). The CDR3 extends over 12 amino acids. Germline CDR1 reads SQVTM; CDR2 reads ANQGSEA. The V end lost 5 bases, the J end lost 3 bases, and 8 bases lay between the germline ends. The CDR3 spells CSVRDTNQPQHF. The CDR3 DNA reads TGCAGCGTTCGGGACACCAATCAGCCCCAGCATTTT.

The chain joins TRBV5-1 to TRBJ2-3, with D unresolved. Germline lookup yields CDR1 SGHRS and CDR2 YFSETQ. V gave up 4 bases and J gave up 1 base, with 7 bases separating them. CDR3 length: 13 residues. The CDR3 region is CASSAQRTDTQYF. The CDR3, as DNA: TGCGCCAGCAGCGCCCAACGCACAGATACGCAGTATTTT.

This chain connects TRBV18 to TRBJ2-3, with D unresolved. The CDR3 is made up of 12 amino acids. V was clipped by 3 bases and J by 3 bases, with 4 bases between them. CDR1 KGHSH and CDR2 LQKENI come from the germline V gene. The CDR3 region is CASSPPTDTQYF. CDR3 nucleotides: TGTGCCAGCTCACCCCCGACAGATACGCAGTATTTT.

CDR3 DNA: TGCAGTGCTAGTTTGTTTACGGGACCCGCCGGAAGGACCCAGTACTTC. Its translation: CSASLFTGPAGRTQYF. The chain joins TRBV20-1 to TRBJ2-5, with D perhaps TRBD1 or TRBD2 (5 bases each). This CDR3 has 16 residues. Trimming took off 3 bases at V and 7 bases at J, with 24 bases between the two ends. CDR1 is DFQATT and CDR2 is SNEGSKA in the germline V gene (reference sequence).

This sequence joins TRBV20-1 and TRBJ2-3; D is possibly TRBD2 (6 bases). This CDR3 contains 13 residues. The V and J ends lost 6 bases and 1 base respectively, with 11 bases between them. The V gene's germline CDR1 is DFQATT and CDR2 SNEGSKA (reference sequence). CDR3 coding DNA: TGCAGTGCCTCTGGGACTCGCACAGATACGCAGTATTTT. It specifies CSASGTRTDTQYF.

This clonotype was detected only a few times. CDR3 region: CASSFMGAQYF. The CDR3 bases are TGTGCCAGCAGTTTTATGGGAGCCCAGTACTTC. This rearrangement joins TRBV12-3 or TRBV12-4 to TRBJ2-5; a possible D gene is TRBD2 (5 bases). The V and J ends lost 3 bases and 9 bases respectively, with 8 bases between them. This CDR3 is 11 amino acids long.

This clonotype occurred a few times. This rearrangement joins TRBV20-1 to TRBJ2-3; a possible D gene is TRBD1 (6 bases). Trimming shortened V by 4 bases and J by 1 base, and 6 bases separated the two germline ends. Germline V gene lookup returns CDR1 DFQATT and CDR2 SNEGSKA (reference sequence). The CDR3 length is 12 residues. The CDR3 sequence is CSAKGGTDTQYF. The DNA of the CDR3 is TGCAGTGCTAAGGGGGGCACAGATACGCAGTATTTT.

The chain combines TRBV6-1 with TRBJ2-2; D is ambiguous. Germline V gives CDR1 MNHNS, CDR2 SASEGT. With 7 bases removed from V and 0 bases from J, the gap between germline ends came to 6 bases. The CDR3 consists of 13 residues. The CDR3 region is CASKAANTGELFF. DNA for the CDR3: TGTGCCAGCAAGGCCGCGAACACCGGGGAGCTGTTTTTT.

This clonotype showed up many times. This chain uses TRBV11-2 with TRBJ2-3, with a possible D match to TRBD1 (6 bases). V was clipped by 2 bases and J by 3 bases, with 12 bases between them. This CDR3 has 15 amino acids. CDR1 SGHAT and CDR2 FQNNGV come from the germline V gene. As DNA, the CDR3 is TGTGCCAGCAGCTTATCTCTCCAGGGGACAGATACGCAGTATTTT. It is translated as CASSLSLQGTDTQYF.

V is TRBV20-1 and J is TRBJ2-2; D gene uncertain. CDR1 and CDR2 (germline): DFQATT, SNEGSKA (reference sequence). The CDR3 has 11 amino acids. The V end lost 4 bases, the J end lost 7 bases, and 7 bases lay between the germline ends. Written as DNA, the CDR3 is TGCAGTGCTAACCACTTCGGGGAGCTGTTTTTT. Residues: CSANHFGELFF.

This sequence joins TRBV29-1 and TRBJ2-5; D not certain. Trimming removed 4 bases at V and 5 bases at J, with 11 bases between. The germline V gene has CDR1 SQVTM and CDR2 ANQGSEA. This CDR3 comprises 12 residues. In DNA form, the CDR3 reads TGCAGCGTTGCAGACGGGTCGGAGACCCAGTACTTC. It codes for CSVADGSETQYF.

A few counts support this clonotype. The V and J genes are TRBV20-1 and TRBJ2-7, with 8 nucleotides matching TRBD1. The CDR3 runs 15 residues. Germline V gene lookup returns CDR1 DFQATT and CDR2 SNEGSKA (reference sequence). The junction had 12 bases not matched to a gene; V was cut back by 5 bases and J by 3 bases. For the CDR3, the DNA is TGCAGTGCTCGACCCCCGGACAGGGCTAGCTACGAGCAGTACTTC. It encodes CSARPPDRASYEQYF.

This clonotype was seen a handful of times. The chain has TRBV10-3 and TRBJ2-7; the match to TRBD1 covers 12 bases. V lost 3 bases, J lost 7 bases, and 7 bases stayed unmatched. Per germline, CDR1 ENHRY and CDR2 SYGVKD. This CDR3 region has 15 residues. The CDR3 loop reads CAISEPGQGAFEQYF. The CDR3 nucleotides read TGTGCCATCAGTGAACCGGGACAGGGGGCTTTTGAGCAGTACTTC.

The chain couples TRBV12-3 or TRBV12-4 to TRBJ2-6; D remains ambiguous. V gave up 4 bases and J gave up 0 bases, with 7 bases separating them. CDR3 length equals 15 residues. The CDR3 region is CASSWSPSGANVLTF. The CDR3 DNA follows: TGTGCCAGCAGTTGGAGCCCCTCTGGGGCCAACGTCCTGACTTTC.

The CDR3 spells CATSDPNREETQYF. The CDR3 DNA sequence: TGTGCCACCAGTGATCCCAACAGGGAAGAGACCCAGTACTTC. The chain links TRBV24-1 to TRBJ2-5, with D perhaps TRBD1 (6 bases). The V gene lost 3 bases and the J gene lost 3 bases, with 10 bases spanning the gap. Germline V gene lookup returns CDR1 KGHDR and CDR2 SFDVKD. The CDR3 sequence is 14 residues long.

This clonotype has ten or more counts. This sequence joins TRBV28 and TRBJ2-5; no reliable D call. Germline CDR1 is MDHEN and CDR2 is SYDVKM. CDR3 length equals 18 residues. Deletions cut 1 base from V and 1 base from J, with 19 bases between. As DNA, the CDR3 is TGTGCCAGCAGTTTATCCCCTGACATGGGTCAATCCCAAGAGACCCAGTACTTC. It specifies CASSLSPDMGQSQETQYF.

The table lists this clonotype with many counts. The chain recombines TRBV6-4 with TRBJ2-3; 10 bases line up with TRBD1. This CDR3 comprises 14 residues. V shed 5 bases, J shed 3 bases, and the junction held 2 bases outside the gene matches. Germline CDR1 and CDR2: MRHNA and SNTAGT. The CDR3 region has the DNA TGTGCCAGCAGTAGACAGGGGGCAACAGATACGCAGTATTTT. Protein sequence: CASSRQGATDTQYF.

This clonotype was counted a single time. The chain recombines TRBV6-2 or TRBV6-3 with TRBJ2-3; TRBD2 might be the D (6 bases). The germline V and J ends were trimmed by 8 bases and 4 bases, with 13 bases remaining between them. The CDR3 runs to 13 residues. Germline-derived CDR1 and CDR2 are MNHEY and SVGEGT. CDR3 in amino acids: CASLRDFADTQYF. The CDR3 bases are TGTGCCAGCCTCCGGGACTTCGCAGATACGCAGTATTTT.

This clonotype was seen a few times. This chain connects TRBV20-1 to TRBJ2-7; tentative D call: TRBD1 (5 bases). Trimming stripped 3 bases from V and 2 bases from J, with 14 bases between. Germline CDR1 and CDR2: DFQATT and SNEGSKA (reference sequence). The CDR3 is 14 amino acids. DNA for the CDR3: TGCAGTGCTAGTTCTGTGGGGCCCGCCTACGAGCAGTACTTC. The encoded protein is CSASSVGPAYEQYF.